This T cell receptor beta chain was observed in a study of identical twins' blood T cells (dated by TCRdb to 2013 to 2014). Study-level background: Roughly 50 million Illumina reads were obtained across 12 libraries, of which six were alpha-chain libraries and six were beta-chain libraries. Using next-generation sequencing, the study compared the TCR alpha and beta chain repertoires of three pairs of monozygous twins to assess how genetics influences repertoire formation. On the study overall, not on this receptor specifically: Looking at the most abundant TCRbeta clonotypes, every donor had more CDR3 sequences in common with her twin than with unrelated donors. The proposed role of the TCRalpha J segment in MHC recognition during thymic selection was stated to require validation by independent studies. Environmental influences could not be excluded as an explanation for twin similarity, since twins were reared together. V gene usage, even among non-selected out-of-frame TCRbeta clonotypes, was reported to be markedly more similar within twin pairs than between unrelated donors. The number of CDR3 clonotypes shared between two donors was mainly determined by the product of the cloneset sizes of the two donors, and no clear deviation from this trend was shown by twins.

The donors were six healthy women who made up three monozygous twin pairs. All three twin pairs had been reared together and were thought likely to have met the same infectious agents and vaccines. TCR cDNA libraries were prepared from RNA that was isolated from peripheral blood mononuclear cells. This clonotype showed up many times. This receptor's antigen is unknown. It has no much larger one-base neighbor in the sample; base qualities were not kept. Library prep was done by 5' RACE. Data came from an Illumina Genome Analyzer IIx. RNA-based TCR cDNA libraries were prepared by a previously described protocol with several modifications. Sample-specific barcodes were introduced on both ends of each TCR cDNA library during cDNA synthesis and amplification to prevent cross-contamination. In the authors' own workflow: Each individual had between about 90,000 and nearly 550,000 identified clonotypes, and each library contained 2.2 to 3.6 million CDR3-containing reads. Reads with improper barcode index combinations were discarded, and clonesets were then built for each library with the MiTCR software. While assembling CDR3 clonotypes, MiTCR filtered or rescued low-quality reads and corrected PCR and sequencing errors. Artificial out-of-frame clonotypes were mapped to in-frame sequences, with one indel allowed in the CDR3, and then removed. Similarity of V and J gene usage between donors was measured as Jensen-Shannon divergence divided by mean entropy. Using fastp trimming at Q25 and MiXCR clonotype assembly, TCRdb reanalyzed the public sequencing data and kept in-frame beta chains. Every CDR3 protein is listed once, alongside the most common genes and DNA of its rows. For this entry, the V and J calls and clone size follow TCRdb and not the study's own pipeline. This sample lists around 380,000 distinct CDR3 sequences; over 25% were detected once. Approximately 6.6% of the sample is held by the ten biggest clonotypes.

V and J lose 3 bases and 5 bases, and a span of 12 bases separates them. CDR3 length: 14 amino acids, cysteine to phenylalanine. The only DNA kept is the CDR3, 42 bases in frame from the first base. Looking up the germline V gene yields CDR1 KGHSH and CDR2 LQKENI. This sequence originates from a woman aged 18 to 55 in good health. The sequence joins TRBV18 to TRBJ2-3, with TRBD2 tentatively as D gene (5 bases match). Sequencing was performed on PBMCs. The nucleotide sequence is given as TGTGCCAGCTCACCGTCAGCGGACCTAGATACGCAGTATTTT. Translated, it gives CASSPSADLDTQYF.